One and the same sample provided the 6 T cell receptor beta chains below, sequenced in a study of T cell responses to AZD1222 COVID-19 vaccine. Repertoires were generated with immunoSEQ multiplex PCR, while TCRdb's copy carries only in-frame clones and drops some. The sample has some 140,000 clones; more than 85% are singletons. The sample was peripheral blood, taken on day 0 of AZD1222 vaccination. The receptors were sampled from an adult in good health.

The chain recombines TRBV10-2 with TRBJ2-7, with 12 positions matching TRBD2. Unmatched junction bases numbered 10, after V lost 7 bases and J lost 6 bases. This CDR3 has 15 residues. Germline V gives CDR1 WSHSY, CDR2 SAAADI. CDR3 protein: CASTLAGGIGREQYF. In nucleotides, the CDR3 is TGCGCCAGCACACTAGCGGGAGGTATCGGTCGCGAGCAGTACTTC.

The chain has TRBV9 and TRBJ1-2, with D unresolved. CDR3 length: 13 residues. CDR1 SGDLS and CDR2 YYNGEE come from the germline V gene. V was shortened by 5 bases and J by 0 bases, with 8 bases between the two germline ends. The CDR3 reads CASSRVTNYGYTF. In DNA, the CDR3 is TGTGCCAGCAGTCGAGTTACTAACTATGGCTACACCTTC.

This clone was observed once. CDR3 in amino acids: CASSLQGFGTSGRADEQYF. CDR3 bases: TGTGCCAGCAGTCTACAGGGTTTCGGGACTAGCGGGAGGGCCGACGAGCAGTACTTC. J is TRBJ2-7 and V is TRBV6-6; 16 bases match TRBD2. The CDR3 sequence is 19 residues long. CDR1 is MNHNY, CDR2 SVGAGI, per germline (reference sequence). Trimming removed 5 bases from V and 5 bases from J; junction bases left unmatched: 15.

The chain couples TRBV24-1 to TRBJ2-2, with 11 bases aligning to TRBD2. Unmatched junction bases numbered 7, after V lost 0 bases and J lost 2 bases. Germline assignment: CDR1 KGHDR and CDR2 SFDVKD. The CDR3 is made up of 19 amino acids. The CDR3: CATSDLRASGRPNTGELFF. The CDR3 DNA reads TGTGCCACCAGTGATTTGAGGGCTAGCGGGAGGCCAAACACCGGGGAGCTGTTTTTT.

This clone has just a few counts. The CDR3 loop reads CSARGTNEQYF. As DNA, the CDR3 is TGCAGTGCTAGGGGAACCAACGAGCAGTACTTC. The V and J genes are TRBV20-1 and TRBJ2-7; D is unresolved. Trimming removed 3 bases from V and 5 bases from J, with 8 bases in between. Germline CDR1 and CDR2: DFQATT and SNEGSKA (reference sequence). The CDR3 has 11 residues.

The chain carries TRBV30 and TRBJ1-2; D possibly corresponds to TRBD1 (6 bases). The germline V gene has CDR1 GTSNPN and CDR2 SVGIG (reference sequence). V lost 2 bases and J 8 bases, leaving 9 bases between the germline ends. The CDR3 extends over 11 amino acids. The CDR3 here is CAWSTGRGYTF. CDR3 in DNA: TGTGCCTGGAGTACAGGGAGAGGCTACACCTTC.